This is a list of T cell receptor beta chains from one sample in a study of T cells in Graves' hyperthyroidism and ophthalmopathy. Using its own MiXCR run on the multiplex PCR reads, TCRdb lists one record per CDR3 protein. The table records around 300,000 distinct CDR3 sequences, about 15% of them present only once. The sequencing sample was made of blood. These receptors were taken from a woman aged 25-40 years with Graves' hyperthyroidism. CDR3s leave out the opening cysteine and the closing phenylalanine or tryptophan.

len	v_gene	CDR3aa
12	TRBV4-2	ASSTHGTRDEQF
13	TRBV28	ASSPRGLLKNIQY
10	TRBV12-3/TRBV12-4	ASSSDTDTQY
15	TRBV4-3	ASSQDNGGSNTGELF
12	TRBV6-1	ASSTKGGNQPQH
14	TRBV20-1	SARPVGRRVAGELF
14	TRBV2	ASRRTGDLVGNTIY
11	TRBV11-2	ASSSEQGYGYT
11	TRBV3-1	ASSTDPNYGYT
11	TRBV4-1	ASSQALSQPQH
12	TRBV29-1	SVVGTSGANVLT
13	TRBV3-1	ASSQGVGVGGEAF
11	TRBV27	ASSQTGAGELF
11	TRBV28	ASSLRSVNIQY
13	TRBV28	ASSLIQTGGYGYT
10	TRBV28	ASSTGGHEQY
13	TRBV7-9	ASSLATSETYEQY
13	TRBV30	AWSRTAISGNTIY
12	TRBV5-1	ASTPGQGGDTQY
13	TRBV5-6	ASSLTAGGGYEQY
14	TRBV4-1	ASSQEGGSRYNEQF
12	TRBV20-1	SARTDRGTDTQY
11	TRBV7-3	ASSLSFADEQF
13	TRBV29-1	SVSTQQGRFTEAF
13	TRBV9	ASSVGLALSYEQY
11	TRBV3-1	ASIDLVADTQY